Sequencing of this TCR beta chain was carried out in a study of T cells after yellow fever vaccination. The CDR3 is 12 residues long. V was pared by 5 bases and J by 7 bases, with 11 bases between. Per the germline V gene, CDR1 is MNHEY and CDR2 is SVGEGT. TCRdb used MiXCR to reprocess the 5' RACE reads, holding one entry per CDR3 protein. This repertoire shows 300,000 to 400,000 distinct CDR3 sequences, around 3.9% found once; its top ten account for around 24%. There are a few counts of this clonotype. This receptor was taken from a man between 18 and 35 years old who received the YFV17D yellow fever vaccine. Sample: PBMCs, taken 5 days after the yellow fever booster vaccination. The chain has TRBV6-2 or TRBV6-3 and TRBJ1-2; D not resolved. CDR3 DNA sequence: TGTGCCAGCAGTGCTTACCGGGTTGGCTACACCTTC. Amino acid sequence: CASSAYRVGYTF.